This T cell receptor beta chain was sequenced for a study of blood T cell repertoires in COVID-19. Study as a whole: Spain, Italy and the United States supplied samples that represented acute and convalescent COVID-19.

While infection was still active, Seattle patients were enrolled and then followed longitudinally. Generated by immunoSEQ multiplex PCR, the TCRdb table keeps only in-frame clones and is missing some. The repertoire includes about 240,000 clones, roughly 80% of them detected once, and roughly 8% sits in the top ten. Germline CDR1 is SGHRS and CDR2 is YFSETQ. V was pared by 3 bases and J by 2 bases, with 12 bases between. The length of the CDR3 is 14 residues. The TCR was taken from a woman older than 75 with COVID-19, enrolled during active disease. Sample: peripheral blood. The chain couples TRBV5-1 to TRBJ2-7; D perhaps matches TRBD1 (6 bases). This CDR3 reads CASSSMAGAYEQYF. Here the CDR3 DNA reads TGCGCCAGCAGCTCCATGGCAGGGGCCTACGAGCAGTACTTC.